This TCR beta chain stems from a study of T cell responses to AZD1222 COVID-19 vaccine. The CDR3 extends over 15 amino acids. V trimming: 5 bases; J trimming: 4 bases; junction bases outside the gene matches: 7. Per the germline V gene, CDR1 is MNHEY and CDR2 is SMNVEV (reference sequence). The protocol was immunoSEQ multiplex PCR, while the TCRdb copy is restricted to in-frame clones and leaves out a portion. Here the sample spans about 120,000 clones, around 90% being singletons. Broader study findings: When two AZD1222 doses had been given, Spike-specific TCR breadth and depth rose. It should be noted that donors were predominantly white British and more often female, and clonal diversity was possibly underestimated.

Comment on this clone: No antigen is known for it.

The TCR comes from an adult in good health. The specimen comprised peripheral blood, sampled on day 0 of AZD1222 vaccination. This rearrangement joins TRBV27 to TRBJ2-1; 8 positions match TRBD1. The DNA for the CDR3 is TGTGCCAGCAGTCCGGACAGGGCCGCTTACAATGAGCAGTTCTTC. It encodes CASSPDRAAYNEQFF.